What follows describes a single T cell receptor beta chain. This entry belongs to a study of technical replicates of blood from a handful of donors. This table comes from immunoSEQ multiplex PCR, and its TCRdb copy is limited to in-frame clones, with some not included. This sample has tens of thousands of clones, with around 90% found just once. The germline V gene encodes CDR1 MGHDK and CDR2 SYGVNS. This CDR3 contains 13 residues. V was clipped by 2 bases and J by 7 bases, with 9 bases between them. The source material was T cells isolated from PBMCs. The gene calls are TRBV25-1 and TRBJ1-5; D ambiguous. The receptor was isolated from a human donor in good health. The CDR3 is CASSERPGQPQHF. In DNA, the CDR3 is TGTGCCAGCAGTGAACGCCCCGGGCAGCCCCAGCATTTT.